This T cell receptor beta chain comes out of a study of tumor and adjacent non-tumor tissue in lung cancer. Study results and caveats: Compared with tumor, normal lung showed significantly lower TCR diversity. Tumor repertoires had a smaller top 100 clone share than normal lung.

In regard to this clonotype: The antigen is unknown. One end of the junction fails to match germline, which may point to a read error.

Three rounds of nested PCR, following a modified ARM-PCR protocol, produced the TCRbeta library. TCRdb processed the multiplex PCR reads anew with MiXCR; each CDR3 protein has one entry. The table lists under 250,000 distinct CDR3 sequences, about 76% of them singletons. This sample's RNA came from whole unsorted tissue. Germline V lookup: CDR1 WSHSY, CDR2 SAAADI. The CDR3 has 14 amino acids. The rearrangement joins TRBV10-2 to TRBJ2-3; D is uncertain. The TCR sequence derives from a man aged 55-75 years with non-small cell lung cancer. The sample taken for sequencing was lung tumor tissue. The CDR3 DNA follows: TGCGTCAGCAGTGAATCGGGTGGCACAGATACGCAGTATTTT. This codes for CVSSESGGTDTQYF.